Included here is one TCR beta chain sequence, with context. What it binds is unknown. The sample originates from a study of cytomegalovirus exposure and HLA in healthy donors. General study points: The majority of TCR sequences were rare, yet some public TCRs appeared in many donors.

The ends lost 8 bases at V and 5 bases at J; junction bases unmatched: 10. Looked up from germline, CDR1 is SGHNT and CDR2 is YENEEA. The CDR3 consists of 14 residues. TCRdb's copy holds only in-frame clones and misses some; the assay was immunoSEQ multiplex PCR. The table records about 130,000 clones, about nine tenths of them present only once. Sequenced material: PBMCs. The chain couples TRBV11-3 to TRBJ2-7; TRBD2 agrees at 9 bases. This clonotype was sampled from a woman aged 18-29 years in good health and CMV-seronegative. CDR3 DNA: TGTGCCAGCTCTCGCGGGAGGGCCACGAACGAGCAGTACTTC. Translating it yields CASSRGRATNEQYF. Full variable domain (missing parts from reference TRBV11-3 and TRBJ2-7): EAGVVQSPRYKIIEKKQPVAFWCNPISGHNTLYWYLQNLGQGPELLIRYENEEAVDDSQLPKDRFSAERLKGVDSTLKIQPAELGDSAVYLCASSRGRATNEQYFGPGTRLTVT.